A selection of T cell receptor beta chains follows, all from one sample in a study of human T cells and chemical hapten exposure. TCRdb redid the calling of the RACE reads with MiXCR, one entry per CDR3 protein. The repertoire includes tens of thousands of distinct CDR3 sequences, approximately 11% of them detected once, and roughly 5% sits in the top ten. The material sequenced was whole blood, taken in connection with sensitization to the hapten diphenylcyclopropenone (DPC). The origin of the receptors is a woman between 50 and 59 years old with alopecia areata. Some clones in this sample may be carry-over from other donors' samples. CDR3s include the opening cysteine and the closing phenylalanine or tryptophan. Each record gives: D gene, V gene, clone size, J gene, CDR3 DNA, CDR3 protein. D genes are given only for firm matches. Part of the rows lack a size; the others show once, few, many or a class for expanded clones.

d_gene: TRBD1
v_gene: TRBV6-6
abundance: .
j_gene: TRBJ2-7
CDR3nt: TGTGCCAGCAGCACTGGGACAGGGGGCTCCGAGCAGTACTTC
CDR3aa: CASSTGTGGSEQYF

d_gene: .
v_gene: TRBV7-2
abundance: few
j_gene: TRBJ2-5
CDR3nt: TGTGCCAGCAGCTTAGTCGGTTCGTTCCGGGGATCTTTCCAAGAGACCCAGTACTTC
CDR3aa: CASSLVGSFRGSFQETQYF

d_gene: TRBD2
v_gene: TRBV6-6
abundance: many
j_gene: TRBJ2-1
CDR3nt: TGTGCCAGCAGGATCGCAGGGACTAGCGGGCCCTACAATGAGCAGTTCTTC
CDR3aa: CASRIAGTSGPYNEQFF

d_gene: .
v_gene: TRBV5-1
abundance: .
j_gene: TRBJ2-5
CDR3nt: TGCGCCAGCAGCTTGGGTCTGGGGACGCACCAAGAGACCCAGTACTTC
CDR3aa: CASSLGLGTHQETQYF

d_gene: .
v_gene: TRBV7-3
abundance: many
j_gene: TRBJ1-1
CDR3nt: TGTGCCAGCAGCCTACAAACAGGAGATGAAGCTTTCTTT
CDR3aa: CASSLQTGDEAFF

d_gene: .
v_gene: TRBV29-1
abundance: .
j_gene: TRBJ2-1
CDR3nt: TGCAGCGGACGAGAGCGTAGAAACAATGAGCAGTTCTTC
CDR3aa: CSGRERRNNEQFF

d_gene: .
v_gene: TRBV6-5
abundance: few
j_gene: TRBJ2-2
CDR3nt: TGTGCCAGCAGTCCCAATGACGGTCTGGGGGAGCTGTTTTTT
CDR3aa: CASSPNDGLGELFF

d_gene: .
v_gene: TRBV11-1
abundance: .
j_gene: TRBJ2-1
CDR3nt: TGTGCCAGCGCACGGGACAATGAGCAGTTCTTC
CDR3aa: CASARDNEQFF

d_gene: .
v_gene: TRBV7-2
abundance: .
j_gene: TRBJ2-2
CDR3nt: TGTGCCAGCATGAGCGTCACGAACACCGGGGAGCTGTTTTTT
CDR3aa: CASMSVTNTGELFF

d_gene: TRBD2
v_gene: TRBV4-2
abundance: .
j_gene: TRBJ2-5
CDR3nt: TGTGCCAGCAGCCGCCCCGGGACTAGCGGGGGAGAGACCCAGTACTTC
CDR3aa: CASSRPGTSGGETQYF

d_gene: TRBD1
v_gene: TRBV20-1
abundance: many
j_gene: TRBJ1-1
CDR3nt: TGCAGTGCTAGAGAAGGGACAGGGGCTACTGAAGCTTTCTTT
CDR3aa: CSAREGTGATEAFF

d_gene: .
v_gene: TRBV28
abundance: .
j_gene: TRBJ2-7
CDR3nt: TGTGCCAGCAGTTTTTATTTCGAGCAGTACTTC
CDR3aa: CASSFYFEQYF

d_gene: .
v_gene: TRBV6-5
abundance: many
j_gene: TRBJ2-1
CDR3nt: TGTGCCAGCAGTTACCTAAGGACCTACAATGAGCAGTTCTTC
CDR3aa: CASSYLRTYNEQFF

d_gene: .
v_gene: TRBV20-1
abundance: many
j_gene: TRBJ2-1
CDR3nt: TGCAGTGCTGAGGGGCGGACTCCTTACAATGAGCAGTTCTTC
CDR3aa: CSAEGRTPYNEQFF

d_gene: .
v_gene: TRBV10-3
abundance: few
j_gene: TRBJ2-7
CDR3nt: TGTGCCATCAGTGAGTCGGAGGCTTCCTCCTACGAGCAGTACTTC
CDR3aa: CAISESEASSYEQYF

d_gene: .
v_gene: TRBV11-1
abundance: .
j_gene: TRBJ2-1
CDR3nt: TGTGCCAGCAGCTTACCGGGGGCACCTTTTGGGGGCTACAATGAGCAGTTCTTC
CDR3aa: CASSLPGAPFGGYNEQFF

d_gene: .
v_gene: TRBV6-5
abundance: .
j_gene: TRBJ1-6
CDR3nt: TGTGCCAGCAGTTACTCCGCCGGGCTGAATTCACCCCTCCACTTT
CDR3aa: CASSYSAGLNSPLHF

d_gene: .
v_gene: TRBV29-1
abundance: many
j_gene: TRBJ2-3
CDR3nt: TGCAGCGCTTCGTGGCTAGGCGGCACAGATACGCAGTATTTT
CDR3aa: CSASWLGGTDTQYF

d_gene: .
v_gene: TRBV29-1
abundance: few
j_gene: TRBJ1-2
CDR3nt: TGCAGCGTTGGGGAGGGAAGAACTGGCTACACCTTC
CDR3aa: CSVGEGRTGYTF

d_gene: .
v_gene: TRBV4-3
abundance: .
j_gene: TRBJ1-6
CDR3nt: TGCGCCAGCAGCCGCACCGGGACTGATTATTCACCCCTCCACTTT
CDR3aa: CASSRTGTDYSPLHF

d_gene: TRBD2
v_gene: TRBV19
abundance: once
j_gene: TRBJ2-1
CDR3nt: TGTGCCAGTAGTGTGGCTAGCGGGAGTGTAAATGAGCAGTTCTTC
CDR3aa: CASSVASGSVNEQFF

d_gene: TRBD1
v_gene: TRBV12-3/TRBV12-4
abundance: few
j_gene: TRBJ2-5
CDR3nt: TGTGCCAGCAGCCCGGGACAGACGGCCTCCCAAGAGACCCAGTACTTC
CDR3aa: CASSPGQTASQETQYF

d_gene: .
v_gene: TRBV12-3/TRBV12-4
abundance: few
j_gene: TRBJ1-2
CDR3nt: TGTGCCAGCAGTTTTTCCAGCTATGGCTACACCTTC
CDR3aa: CASSFSSYGYTF

d_gene: .
v_gene: TRBV12-3/TRBV12-4
abundance: few
j_gene: TRBJ2-5
CDR3nt: TGTGCCAGCAGTATCAGAGCTGAGACCCAGTACTTC
CDR3aa: CASSIRAETQYF

d_gene: .
v_gene: TRBV18
abundance: many
j_gene: TRBJ1-2
CDR3nt: TGTGCCAGCCACCAGGAAAACTATGGCTACACCTTC
CDR3aa: CASHQENYGYTF

d_gene: TRBD1
v_gene: TRBV18
abundance: many
j_gene: TRBJ1-2
CDR3nt: TGTGCCAGCTCTCCCTCCGGGACAGGGTCTGGCTACACCTTC
CDR3aa: CASSPSGTGSGYTF

d_gene: TRBD2
v_gene: TRBV6-2/TRBV6-3
abundance: .
j_gene: TRBJ2-1
CDR3nt: TGTGCCAGCAGTTACGGGGGGGTCTCTTCCCGTGAGAATGAGCAGTTCTTC
CDR3aa: CASSYGGVSSRENEQFF

d_gene: .
v_gene: TRBV27
abundance: .
j_gene: TRBJ2-6
CDR3nt: TGTGCCAGCAGTTCAACCTCTGGGGCCAACGTCCTGACTTTC
CDR3aa: CASSSTSGANVLTF

d_gene: .
v_gene: TRBV7-2
abundance: many
j_gene: TRBJ2-5
CDR3nt: TGTGCCAGCAGCTTAAGTGGGGGGTACCAAGAGACCCAGTACTTC
CDR3aa: CASSLSGGYQETQYF

d_gene: .
v_gene: TRBV27
abundance: .
j_gene: TRBJ2-7
CDR3nt: TGTGCCAGCAGTTTCGGTCCCTTTGTTGAGCAGTACTTC
CDR3aa: CASSFGPFVEQYF

d_gene: TRBD2
v_gene: TRBV29-1
abundance: .
j_gene: TRBJ2-5
CDR3nt: TGCAGCGTTGAAGGGCCTAGCGGGGTCCAAGAGACCCAGTACTTC
CDR3aa: CSVEGPSGVQETQYF

d_gene: TRBD1
v_gene: TRBV27
abundance: .
j_gene: TRBJ1-4
CDR3nt: TGTGCCAGCACTAGACAGGGGGCGAATGAAAAACTGTTTTTT
CDR3aa: CASTRQGANEKLFF

d_gene: .
v_gene: TRBV28
abundance: .
j_gene: TRBJ2-4
CDR3nt: TGTGCCAGCCGCGCTGGGGGTGCGCGTATCATTCAGTACTTC
CDR3aa: CASRAGGARIIQYF

d_gene: TRBD1
v_gene: TRBV18
abundance: .
j_gene: TRBJ2-2
CDR3nt: TGTGCCAGCTCACCCGGACAGGGACGGAACACCGGGGAGCTGTTTTTT
CDR3aa: CASSPGQGRNTGELFF

d_gene: TRBD1
v_gene: TRBV7-3
abundance: many
j_gene: TRBJ2-2
CDR3nt: TGTGCCAGCAGCTCCAGGGGGCCGGGCGGGGAGCTGTTTTTT
CDR3aa: CASSSRGPGGELFF

d_gene: TRBD1
v_gene: TRBV27
abundance: .
j_gene: TRBJ1-1
CDR3nt: TGTGCCAGCAGTTTCTGGGGACAGGGATTAGCTTTCTTT
CDR3aa: CASSFWGQGLAFF

d_gene: .
v_gene: TRBV27
abundance: few
j_gene: TRBJ2-3
CDR3nt: TGTGCCAGCAGTTTTCTAGCGACTAGCACAGATACGCAGTATTTT
CDR3aa: CASSFLATSTDTQYF

d_gene: .
v_gene: TRBV29-1
abundance: few
j_gene: TRBJ2-7
CDR3nt: TGCAGCGTTGAAGAAGAGGGCTCCTACGAGCAGTACTTC
CDR3aa: CSVEEEGSYEQYF

d_gene: TRBD2
v_gene: TRBV20-1
abundance: .
j_gene: TRBJ2-3
CDR3nt: TGCAGTGCTACCGCACTAGCGGGAGTGGCAGATACGCAGTATTTT
CDR3aa: CSATALAGVADTQYF

d_gene: .
v_gene: TRBV29-1
abundance: few
j_gene: TRBJ2-7
CDR3nt: TGCAGCGTTGATAAAGGTGGTAGCTCCTACGAGCAGTACTTC
CDR3aa: CSVDKGGSSYEQYF

d_gene: .
v_gene: TRBV21-1
abundance: .
j_gene: TRBJ2-1
CDR3nt: TGTGCCAGCAGCAAAGGTCCGGGACTGCACAATGAGCAGTTCTTC
CDR3aa: CASSKGPGLHNEQFF

d_gene: .
v_gene: TRBV5-4
abundance: few
j_gene: TRBJ2-5
CDR3nt: TGTGCCAGCAGCTTCCGTGAGACCCAGTACTTC
CDR3aa: CASSFRETQYF

d_gene: .
v_gene: TRBV10-2
abundance: few
j_gene: TRBJ1-5
CDR3nt: TGCGCCAGCAGTCGATCAGGGTCAGGACAGCCCCAGCATTTT
CDR3aa: CASSRSGSGQPQHF

d_gene: TRBD1
v_gene: TRBV27
abundance: .
j_gene: TRBJ1-2
CDR3nt: TGTGCCAGCAGCCACAACAGGGGCCGCGGCTATGGCTACACCTTC
CDR3aa: CASSHNRGRGYGYTF

d_gene: .
v_gene: TRBV6-2/TRBV6-3
abundance: many
j_gene: TRBJ2-1
CDR3nt: TGTGCCAGCAGTTACTCGGGCTTCGCGCAGTTCTTC
CDR3aa: CASSYSGFAQFF

d_gene: .
v_gene: TRBV30
abundance: few
j_gene: TRBJ2-1
CDR3nt: TGTGCCTGGACCGCCCCGGGGGCATTGATGAATGAGCAGTTCTTC
CDR3aa: CAWTAPGALMNEQFF

d_gene: .
v_gene: TRBV6-6
abundance: many
j_gene: TRBJ1-5
CDR3nt: TGTGCCAGCAGTTCCAATAGCAATCAGCCCCAGCATTTT
CDR3aa: CASSSNSNQPQHF

d_gene: TRBD1
v_gene: TRBV11-3
abundance: .
j_gene: TRBJ2-2
CDR3nt: TGTGCCAGCAGCCTACAGGGGGCGCATATGGCCGGGGAGCTGTTTTTT
CDR3aa: CASSLQGAHMAGELFF

d_gene: .
v_gene: TRBV6-5
abundance: .
j_gene: TRBJ2-7
CDR3nt: TGTGCCAGCAGAACCGGGACAACGACCTACGAGCAGTACTTC
CDR3aa: CASRTGTTTYEQYF

d_gene: .
v_gene: TRBV11-2
abundance: many
j_gene: TRBJ2-3
CDR3nt: TGTGCCAGCAGCTTTTTCAGGGGATCCACAGATACGCAGTATTTT
CDR3aa: CASSFFRGSTDTQYF

d_gene: TRBD2
v_gene: TRBV3-1
abundance: many
j_gene: TRBJ2-2
CDR3nt: TGTGCCAGCAGCCAAGGCGGGAGGACCAACACCGGGGAGCTGTTTTTT
CDR3aa: CASSQGGRTNTGELFF

d_gene: TRBD1
v_gene: TRBV6-5
abundance: few
j_gene: TRBJ2-3
CDR3nt: TGTGCCAGCAGTTGGACCGGGACAGGGGCAGATACGCAGTATTTT
CDR3aa: CASSWTGTGADTQYF

d_gene: .
v_gene: TRBV11-1
abundance: .
j_gene: TRBJ2-5
CDR3nt: TGTGCCAGCAGACCCGCGGGGATATCGCAAGAGACCCAGTACTTC
CDR3aa: CASRPAGISQETQYF

d_gene: TRBD1
v_gene: TRBV3-1
abundance: few
j_gene: TRBJ2-3
CDR3nt: TGTGCCAGCAGCCAAGAGGTGGGACAGGGACGGGGAGATACGCAGTATTTT
CDR3aa: CASSQEVGQGRGDTQYF

d_gene: TRBD2
v_gene: TRBV28
abundance: .
j_gene: TRBJ2-4
CDR3nt: TGTGCCAGCAGTAAACGACTAGCGGGAGATGTCAAAAACATTCAGTACTTC
CDR3aa: CASSKRLAGDVKNIQYF

d_gene: TRBD1
v_gene: TRBV28
abundance: once
j_gene: TRBJ2-1
CDR3nt: TGTGCCATCACAGGGGGTCCCTACAATGAGCAGTTCTTC
CDR3aa: CAITGGPYNEQFF

d_gene: .
v_gene: TRBV28
abundance: many
j_gene: TRBJ2-7
CDR3nt: TGTGCCAGCATTCTCAACGGAGAAAGCTCCTACGAGCAGTACTTC
CDR3aa: CASILNGESSYEQYF

d_gene: .
v_gene: TRBV7-2
abundance: .
j_gene: TRBJ2-2
CDR3nt: TGTGCCAGCAGCTCCCTCACGGTGGTCGGGGAGCTGTTTTTT
CDR3aa: CASSSLTVVGELFF